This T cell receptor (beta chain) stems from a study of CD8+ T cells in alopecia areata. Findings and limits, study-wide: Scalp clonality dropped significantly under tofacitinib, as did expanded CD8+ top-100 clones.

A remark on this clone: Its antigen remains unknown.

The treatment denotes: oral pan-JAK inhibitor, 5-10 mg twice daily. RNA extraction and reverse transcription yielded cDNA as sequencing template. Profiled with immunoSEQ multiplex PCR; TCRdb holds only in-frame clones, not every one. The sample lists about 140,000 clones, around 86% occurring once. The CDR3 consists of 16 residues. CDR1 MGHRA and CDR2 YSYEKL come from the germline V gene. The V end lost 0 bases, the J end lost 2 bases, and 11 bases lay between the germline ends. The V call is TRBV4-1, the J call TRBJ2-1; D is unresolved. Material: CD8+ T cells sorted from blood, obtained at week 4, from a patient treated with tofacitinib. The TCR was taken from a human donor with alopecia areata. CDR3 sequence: CASSQEAEGPYNEQFF. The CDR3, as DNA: TGCGCCAGCAGCCAAGAGGCCGAAGGACCCTACAATGAGCAGTTCTTC.